This record concerns one TCR beta chain sequence. This sample stems from a study of control samples from healthy donors and cancer patients. The data were produced by immunoSEQ multiplex PCR, yet TCRdb's version contains in-frame clones alone and is incomplete. Among some 45,000 clones listed, 75% to 95% were seen once. Trimming at V came to 3 bases and at J to 3 bases, leaving 0 bases not matched to a gene. Germline V gene lookup returns CDR1 LNHDA and CDR2 SQIVND (reference sequence). The length of the CDR3 is 13 residues. Sequenced material: PBMCs. This chain uses TRBV19 with TRBJ2-7, with 9 bases aligning to TRBD1. The receptor was isolated from a woman aged 35 to 49 with head and neck cancer. The CDR3 DNA sequence: TGTGCCAGTAGTATGGGACAGGGCTACGAGCAGTACTTC. Its protein is CASSMGQGYEQYF.